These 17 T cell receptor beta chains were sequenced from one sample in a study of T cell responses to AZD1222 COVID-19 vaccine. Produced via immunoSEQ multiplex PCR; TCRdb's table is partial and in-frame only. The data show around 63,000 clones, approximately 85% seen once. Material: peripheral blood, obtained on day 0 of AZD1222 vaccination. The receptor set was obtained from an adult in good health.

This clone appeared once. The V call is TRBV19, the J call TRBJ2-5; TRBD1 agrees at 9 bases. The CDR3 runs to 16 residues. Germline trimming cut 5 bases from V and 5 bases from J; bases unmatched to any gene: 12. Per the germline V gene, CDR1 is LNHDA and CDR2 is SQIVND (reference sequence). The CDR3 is CASSPAIQGAGETQYF. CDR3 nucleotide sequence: TGTGCCAGTAGTCCCGCCATACAGGGGGCTGGGGAGACCCAGTACTTC.

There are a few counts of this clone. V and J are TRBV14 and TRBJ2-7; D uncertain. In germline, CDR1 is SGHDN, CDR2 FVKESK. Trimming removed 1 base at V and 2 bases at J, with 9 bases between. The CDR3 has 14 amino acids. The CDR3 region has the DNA TGTGCCAGCAGCCAAGGGGATTGGACCTACGAGCAGTACTTC. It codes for CASSQGDWTYEQYF.

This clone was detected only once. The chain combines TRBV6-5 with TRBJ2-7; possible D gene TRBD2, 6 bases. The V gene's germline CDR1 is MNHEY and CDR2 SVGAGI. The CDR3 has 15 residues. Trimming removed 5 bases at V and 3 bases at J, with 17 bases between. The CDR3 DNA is TGTGCCAGCAGTCTAAAAAAGGGGACTCGCTACGAGCAGTACTTC. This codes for CASSLKKGTRYEQYF.

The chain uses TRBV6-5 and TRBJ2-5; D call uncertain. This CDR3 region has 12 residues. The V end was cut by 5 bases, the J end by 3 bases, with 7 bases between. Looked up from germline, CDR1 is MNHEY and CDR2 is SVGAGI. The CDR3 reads CASSTGKETQYF. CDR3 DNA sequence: TGTGCCAGCAGTACCGGAAAAGAGACCCAGTACTTC.

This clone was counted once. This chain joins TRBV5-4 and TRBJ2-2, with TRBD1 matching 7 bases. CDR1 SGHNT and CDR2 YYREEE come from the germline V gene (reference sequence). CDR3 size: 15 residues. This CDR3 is CALQQQGGWTGELFF. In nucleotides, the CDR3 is TGTGCGCTGCAGCAGCAAGGGGGCTGGACCGGGGAGCTGTTTTTT.

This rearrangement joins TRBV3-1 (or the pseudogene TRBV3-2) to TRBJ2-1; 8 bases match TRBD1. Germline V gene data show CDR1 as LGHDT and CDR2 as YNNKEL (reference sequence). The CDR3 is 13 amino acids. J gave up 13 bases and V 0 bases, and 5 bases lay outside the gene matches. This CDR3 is CASSQDPGTGQFF. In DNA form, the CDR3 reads TGTGCCAGCAGCCAAGATCCAGGGACAGGACAGTTCTTC.

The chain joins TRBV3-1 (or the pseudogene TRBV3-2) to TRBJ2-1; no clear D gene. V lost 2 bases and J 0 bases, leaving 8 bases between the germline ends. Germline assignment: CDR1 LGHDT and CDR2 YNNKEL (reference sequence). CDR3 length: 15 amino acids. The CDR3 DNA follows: TGTGCCAGCAGCCAAAGCAGTAGCTCCTACAATGAGCAGTTCTTC. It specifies CASSQSSSSYNEQFF.

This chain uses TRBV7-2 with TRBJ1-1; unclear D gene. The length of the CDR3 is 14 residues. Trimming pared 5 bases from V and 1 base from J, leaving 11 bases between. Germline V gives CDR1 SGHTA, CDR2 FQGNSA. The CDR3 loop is CASSPGRENTEAFF. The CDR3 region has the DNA TGTGCCAGCAGCCCCGGACGGGAGAACACTGAAGCTTTCTTT.

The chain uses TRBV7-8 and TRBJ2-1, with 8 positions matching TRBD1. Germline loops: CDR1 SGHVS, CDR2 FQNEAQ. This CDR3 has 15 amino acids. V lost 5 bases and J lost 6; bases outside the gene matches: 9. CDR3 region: CASSRGQGRLNEQFF. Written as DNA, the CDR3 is TGTGCCAGCAGCCGCGGACAGGGCCGTCTCAATGAGCAGTTCTTC.

CDR3 amino acids: CATSSSFGGPGEKLFF. The CDR3 coding sequence is TGTGCCACCAGCAGTTCCTTCGGGGGGCCGGGGGAAAAACTGTTTTTT. This rearrangement joins TRBV15 to TRBJ1-4, with a tentative D call TRBD1 (6 bases). Deletions cut 3 bases from V and 8 bases from J, with 19 bases between. Germline V gives CDR1 LNHNV, CDR2 YYDKDF (reference sequence). This CDR3 comprises 16 residues.

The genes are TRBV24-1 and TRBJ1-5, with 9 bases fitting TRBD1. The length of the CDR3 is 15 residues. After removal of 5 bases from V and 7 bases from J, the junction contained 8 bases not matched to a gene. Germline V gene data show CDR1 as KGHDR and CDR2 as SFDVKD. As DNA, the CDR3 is TGTGCCACCAGTGCGAGTGGGACAGGGAGCCAGCCCCAGCATTTT. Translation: CATSASGTGSQPQHF.

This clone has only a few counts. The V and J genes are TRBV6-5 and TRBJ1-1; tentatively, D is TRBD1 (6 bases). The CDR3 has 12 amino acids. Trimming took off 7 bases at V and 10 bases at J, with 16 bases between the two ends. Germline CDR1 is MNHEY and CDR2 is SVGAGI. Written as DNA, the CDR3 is TGTGCCAGCACTATTGGGCAGGGGAGAGCTTTCTTT. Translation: CASTIGQGRAFF.

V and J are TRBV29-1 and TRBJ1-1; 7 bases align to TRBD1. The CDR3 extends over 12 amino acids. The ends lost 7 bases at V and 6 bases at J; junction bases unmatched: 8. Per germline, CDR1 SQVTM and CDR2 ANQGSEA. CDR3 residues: CSASEGASEAFF. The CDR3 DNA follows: TGCAGCGCTTCAGAGGGGGCCTCTGAAGCTTTCTTT.

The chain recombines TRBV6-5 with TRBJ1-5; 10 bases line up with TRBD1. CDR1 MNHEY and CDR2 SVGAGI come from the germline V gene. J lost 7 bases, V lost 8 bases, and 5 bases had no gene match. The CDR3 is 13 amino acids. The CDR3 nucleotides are TGTGCCAGCCACCGGGACAGGGGACAGCCCCAGCATTTT. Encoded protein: CASHRDRGQPQHF.

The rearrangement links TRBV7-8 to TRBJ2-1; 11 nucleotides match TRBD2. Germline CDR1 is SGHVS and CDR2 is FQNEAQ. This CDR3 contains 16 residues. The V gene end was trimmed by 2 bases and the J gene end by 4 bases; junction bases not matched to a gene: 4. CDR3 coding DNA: TGTGCCAGCAGCTTATCGTTAGCGGGGGGGTACAATGAGCAGTTCTTC. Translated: CASSLSLAGGYNEQFF.

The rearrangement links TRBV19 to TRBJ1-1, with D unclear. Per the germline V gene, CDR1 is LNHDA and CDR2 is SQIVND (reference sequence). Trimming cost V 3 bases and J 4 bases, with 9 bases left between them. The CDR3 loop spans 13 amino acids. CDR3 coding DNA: TGTGCCAGTAGTATCGGGTACGGCACTGAAGCTTTCTTT. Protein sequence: CASSIGYGTEAFF.

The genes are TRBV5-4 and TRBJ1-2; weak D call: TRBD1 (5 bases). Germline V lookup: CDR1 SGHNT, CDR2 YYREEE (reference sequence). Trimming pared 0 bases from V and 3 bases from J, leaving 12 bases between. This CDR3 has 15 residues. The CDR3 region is CASSLDLGQDYGYTF. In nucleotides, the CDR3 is TGTGCCAGCAGCTTGGATCTGGGGCAGGACTATGGCTACACCTTC.